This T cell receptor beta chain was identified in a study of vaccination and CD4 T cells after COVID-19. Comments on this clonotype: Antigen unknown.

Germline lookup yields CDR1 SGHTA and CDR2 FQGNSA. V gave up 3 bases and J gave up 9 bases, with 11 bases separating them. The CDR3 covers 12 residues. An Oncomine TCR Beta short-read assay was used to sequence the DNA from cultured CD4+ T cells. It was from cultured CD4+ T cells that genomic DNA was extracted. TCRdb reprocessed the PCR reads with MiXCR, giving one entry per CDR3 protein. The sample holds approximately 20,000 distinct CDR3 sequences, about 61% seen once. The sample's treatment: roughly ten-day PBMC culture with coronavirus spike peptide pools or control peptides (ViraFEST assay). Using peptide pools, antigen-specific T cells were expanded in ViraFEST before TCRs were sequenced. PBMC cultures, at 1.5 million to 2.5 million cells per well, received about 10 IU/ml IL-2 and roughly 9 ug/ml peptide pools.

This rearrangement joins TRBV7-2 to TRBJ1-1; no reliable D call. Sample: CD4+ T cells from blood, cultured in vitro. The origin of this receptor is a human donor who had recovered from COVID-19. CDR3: CASSFGNRQAFF. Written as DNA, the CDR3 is TGTGCCAGCAGCTTTGGAAATAGGCAAGCTTTCTTT.